This TCR beta chain originates from a study of cytomegalovirus exposure and HLA in healthy donors. Across the whole study: It was reported in a later analysis that the same platform had been used for the 120 or so validation repertoires as for the 550 to 700 first-cohort repertoires.

Per the germline V gene, CDR1 is MNHEY and CDR2 is SMNVEV (reference sequence). The CDR3 covers 16 residues. V dropped 3 bases and J dropped 6; count of bases not matched to a gene: 8. Produced via immunoSEQ multiplex PCR; TCRdb's table is partial and in-frame only. The repertoire consists of about 110,000 clones, with about 87% occurring once and the leading ten covering more than 1.5%. The sequence was obtained from a woman under 30 in good health and CMV-seropositive. The sample consisted of PBMCs. This rearrangement joins TRBV27 to TRBJ1-5, with 10 bases fitting TRBD1. CDR3 residues: CASSFRMTGGGQPQHF. The CDR3 coding sequence is TGTGCCAGCAGTTTCCGAATGACAGGGGGCGGTCAGCCCCAGCATTTT.